This TCR beta chain was documented in a study of graft-versus-host responses after intestinal transplantation. Libraries were prepared by immunoSEQ multiplex PCR; TCRdb keeps only in-frame clonotypes and omits some of them. The table has under 25,000 clones, roughly nine tenths seen once. The source material was PBMCs, sampled roughly 32 weeks after intestinal transplant. This TCR was recovered from a human patient who received an intestinal transplant, so some T cells may come from the graft donor.

Here the CDR3 DNA reads TGTGCCAGCAGCTTTAGGGGGCGAGAAAAACTGTTTTTT. Its protein product is CASSFRGREKLFF. V is TRBV7-9 and J is TRBJ1-4, with 7 bases aligning to TRBD1. Germline CDR1 is SEHNR and CDR2 is FQNEAQ (reference sequence). This CDR3 is 13 amino acids long. J lost 8 bases, V lost 3 bases, and 3 bases had no gene match. The full variable domain, rest sourced from reference TRBV7-9 and TRBJ1-4, is DTGVSQNPRHKITKRGQNVTFRCDPISEHNRLYWYRQTLGQGPEFLTYFQNEAQLEKSRLLSDRFSAERPKGSFSTLEIQRTEQGDSAMYLCASSFRGREKLFFGSGTQLSVL.